Each of the 8 T cell receptor beta chains below was sequenced from the same sample in a study of CD8 T cells in ankylosing spondylitis. From the 5' RACE reads, TCRdb called clonotypes with MiXCR, one entry per CDR3 protein. This table holds 200,000 to 300,000 distinct CDR3 sequences, 8.6% found once. Material: blood, either unsorted or a sorted T cell fraction (not recorded which). Receptors originate from a male donor with ankylosing spondylitis or in good health (not recorded which).

The sample holds a few counts of this clonotype. This chain uses TRBV7-9 with TRBJ1-5; D call uncertain. The CDR3 length is 15 residues. The germline V gene has CDR1 SEHNR and CDR2 FQNEAQ (reference sequence). V was clipped by 6 bases and J by 7 bases, with 19 bases between them. DNA of the CDR3: TGTGCCAGCAGTCCTCCAGGAGGGAAGGAACAGCCCCAGCATTTT. Translated: CASSPPGGKEQPQHF.

This clonotype was counted many times. V gene TRBV12-3 or TRBV12-4 combines with J gene TRBJ2-2; the D gene is possibly TRBD1 (5 bases). Trimming cost V 2 bases and J 2 bases, with 15 bases left between them. This CDR3 has 17 amino acids. The CDR3 region has the DNA TGTGCCAGCAGTTTAATGCTATGGGGCCACAACACCGGGGAGCTGTTTTTT. Protein: CASSLMLWGHNTGELFF.

This clonotype was recorded a few times. The junction differs from germline at one of its ends, possibly a read error. The V gene is TRBV20-1, the J gene TRBJ2-7, with a possible D match to TRBD2 (5 bases). The CDR3 totals 17 residues. The V gene's germline CDR1 is DFQATT and CDR2 SNEGSKA (reference sequence). The CDR3 sequence: CCARDHRLRTSSYEQYF. The CDR3, as DNA: TGCTGTGCTAGAGACCACCGGCTGCGGACTTCCTCCTACGAGCAGTACTTC.

This clonotype was picked up a small number of times. The chain's CDR3 is CASSTGGPAGELFF. The CDR3 DNA reads as TGTGCCAGCAGCACGGGGGGGCCGGCCGGGGAGCTGTTTTTT. V gene TRBV21-1 combines with J gene TRBJ2-2; the D call of TRBD2 is as the table states it, not checked on the DNA. TRBV21-1 is a listed pseudogene. CDR3 size: 14 residues.

Many counts were recorded for this clonotype. The V call is TRBV3-1, the J call TRBJ2-1; 9 nucleotides match TRBD1. The germline V gene encodes CDR1 LGHDT and CDR2 YNNKEL (reference sequence). Trimming cost V 3 bases and J 13 bases; bases outside gene matches: 7. The CDR3 covers 13 residues. CDR3 protein: CASSQSPDRGQFF. CDR3 nucleotide sequence: TGTGCCAGCAGCCAGTCTCCGGACAGGGGCCAGTTCTTC.

This rearrangement joins TRBV7-2 to TRBJ1-6; TRBD1 aligns across 8 bases. There are 15 residues in the CDR3. Losses at the gene ends were 2 bases for V and 7 bases for J; bases not matched to a gene: 4. The germline CDR1 and CDR2 sequences are SGHTA and FQGNSA. CDR3 DNA sequence: TGTGCCAGCAGCTTACCCTACAGGGGGAATTCACCCCTCCACTTT. Translation gives CASSLPYRGNSPLHF.

This clonotype was found many times. In DNA form, the CDR3 reads TGTGCCAGCAGCTTAGAAGGGTCCGTGAACGAGCAGTACTTC. Its protein is CASSLEGSVNEQYF. This chain links TRBV7-9 with TRBJ2-7; D ambiguous. There are 14 residues in the CDR3. With 1 base removed from V and 5 bases from J, the gap between germline ends came to 12 bases. The germline CDR1 and CDR2 sequences are SEHNR and FQNEAQ (reference sequence). The variable domain in full, with the rest retrieved from reference TRBV7-9 and TRBJ2-7, is DTGVSQNPRHKITKRGQNVTFRCDPISEHNRLYWYRQTLGQGPEFLTYFQNEAQLEKSRLLSDRFSAERPKGSFSTLEIQRTEQGDSAMYLCASSLEGSVNEQYFGPGTRLTVT.

This clonotype came up a few times. The CDR3 nucleotides read TGCGCCAGCAGCTTGGGGGACCCTAACTATGGCTACACCTTC. Translated: CASSLGDPNYGYTF. This chain joins TRBV5-1 and TRBJ1-2, with D tentatively TRBD1 (5 bases). Between the trimmed V and J ends, which lost 0 bases and 0 bases, there was a span of 6 bases. There are 14 residues in the CDR3. Germline V lookup: CDR1 SGHRS, CDR2 YFSETQ.